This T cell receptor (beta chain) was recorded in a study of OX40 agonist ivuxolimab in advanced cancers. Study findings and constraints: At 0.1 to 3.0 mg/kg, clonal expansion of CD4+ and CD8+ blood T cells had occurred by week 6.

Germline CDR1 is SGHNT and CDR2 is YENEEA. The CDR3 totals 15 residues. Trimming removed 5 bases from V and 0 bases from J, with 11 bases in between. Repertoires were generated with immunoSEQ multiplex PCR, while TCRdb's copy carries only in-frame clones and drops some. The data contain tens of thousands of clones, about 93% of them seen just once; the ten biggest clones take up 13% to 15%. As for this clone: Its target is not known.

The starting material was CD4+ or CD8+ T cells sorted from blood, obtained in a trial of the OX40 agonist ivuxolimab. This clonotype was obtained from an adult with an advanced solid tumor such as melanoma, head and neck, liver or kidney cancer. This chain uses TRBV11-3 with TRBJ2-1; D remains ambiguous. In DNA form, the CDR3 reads TGTGCCAGCAGCCCGGACGGTGACTCCTACAATGAGCAGTTCTTC. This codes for CASSPDGDSYNEQFF.